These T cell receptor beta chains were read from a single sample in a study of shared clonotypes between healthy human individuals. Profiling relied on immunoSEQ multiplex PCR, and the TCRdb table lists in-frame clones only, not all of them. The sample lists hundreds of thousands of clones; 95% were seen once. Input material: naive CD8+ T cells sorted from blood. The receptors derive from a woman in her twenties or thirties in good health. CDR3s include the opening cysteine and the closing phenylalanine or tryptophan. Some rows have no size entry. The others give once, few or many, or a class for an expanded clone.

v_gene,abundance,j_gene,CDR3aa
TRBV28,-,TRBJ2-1,CASRGGGLYYNEQFF
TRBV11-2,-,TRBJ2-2,CASRFTGELFF
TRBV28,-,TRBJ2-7,CASSFGPLGRDYEQYF
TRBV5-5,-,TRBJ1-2,CASSRVAGDNYGYTF
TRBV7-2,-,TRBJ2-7,CASSLGSSGYEQYF
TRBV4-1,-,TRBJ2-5,CASSQRYGETQYF
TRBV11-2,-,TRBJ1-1,CASSLATGVGRTEAFF
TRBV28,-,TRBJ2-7,CASSFPGLAGAAEQYF
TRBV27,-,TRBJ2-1,CASSLSSGSSYNEQFF
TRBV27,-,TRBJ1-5,CASSLGQGARQPQHF
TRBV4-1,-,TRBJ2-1,CASSPGGNGEQFF
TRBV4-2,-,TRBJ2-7,CASSPALQRERGKQYF
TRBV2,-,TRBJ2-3,CASSDGGVDTQYF
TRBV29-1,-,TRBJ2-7,CSVEGGVAGGNEQYF
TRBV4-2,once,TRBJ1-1,CASSQVAGHIEAFF
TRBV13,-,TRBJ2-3,CASSLQGVFADTQYF
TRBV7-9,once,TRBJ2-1,CASIPTSSNNEQFF
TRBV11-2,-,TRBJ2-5,CASSLLSFQETQYF
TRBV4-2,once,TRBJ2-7,CASSLGAGYEQYF
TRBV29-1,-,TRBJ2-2,CSVEGEGVKNTGELFF
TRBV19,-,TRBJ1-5,CASSIMADSNQPQHF
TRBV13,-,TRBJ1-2,CASSSGASMHGYTF
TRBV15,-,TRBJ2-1,CATSKSPEAFVFF
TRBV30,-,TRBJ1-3,CAWSGFRDRAESSGNTIYF
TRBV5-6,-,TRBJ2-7,CASSLDGSVYEQYF
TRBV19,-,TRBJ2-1,CASSIMVGNEQFF
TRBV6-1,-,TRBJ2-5,CASLAGGWETQYF
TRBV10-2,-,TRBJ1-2,CASEGGGDYGYTF
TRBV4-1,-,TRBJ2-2,CASSQVRAGGGAGELFF